This T cell receptor (beta chain) stems from a study of cytomegalovirus exposure and HLA in healthy donors. Comment on this clone: Its antigen is not known.

General observations from the study: Sequencing depth across donors, presence/absence analyses assumed, was roughly uniform.

PCR amplification relied on 60 Vbeta primers (plus 13 Jbeta primers). Measured with immunoSEQ multiplex PCR; TCRdb has only the in-frame clones, and not every one. The sample has some 190,000 clones; 75% to 90% are singletons. This clonotype originated in a boy aged 2 to 10 in good health and CMV-seronegative. Sequencing was performed on PBMCs.

DNA of the CDR3: TGTGCCAGTAGTATAGATCGAAGCGTTCCGCAGTTCTTC. Translating gives CASSIDRSVPQFF. This chain joins TRBV19 and TRBJ2-1, with D unclear. V lost 0 bases to trimming and J lost 12 bases, with 12 bases between them. The CDR3 is 13 residues long. From germline, CDR1 is LNHDA and CDR2 SQIVND (reference sequence).